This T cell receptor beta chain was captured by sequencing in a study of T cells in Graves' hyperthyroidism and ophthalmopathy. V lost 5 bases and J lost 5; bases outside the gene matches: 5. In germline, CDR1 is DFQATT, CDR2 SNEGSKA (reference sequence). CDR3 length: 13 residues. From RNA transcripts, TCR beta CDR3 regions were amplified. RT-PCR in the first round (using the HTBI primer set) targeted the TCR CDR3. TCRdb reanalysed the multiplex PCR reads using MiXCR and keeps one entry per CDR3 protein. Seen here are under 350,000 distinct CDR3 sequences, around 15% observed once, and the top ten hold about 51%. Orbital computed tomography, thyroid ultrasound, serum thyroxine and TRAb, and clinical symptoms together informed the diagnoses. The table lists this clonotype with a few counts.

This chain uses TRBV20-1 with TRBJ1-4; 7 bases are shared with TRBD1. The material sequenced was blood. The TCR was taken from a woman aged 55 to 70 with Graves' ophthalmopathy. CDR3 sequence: CSAARDRNEKLFF. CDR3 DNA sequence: TGCAGTGCTGCCCGGGACAGAAATGAAAAACTGTTTTTT.